Listed below are T cell receptor beta chains from one sample, sequenced in a study of type 1 and type 2 diabetes patients. TCRdb reprocessed the multiplex PCR reads with MiXCR, giving one entry per CDR3 protein. The sample lists 250,000 to 300,000 distinct CDR3 sequences, 40% to 50% occurring once. Sequencing was carried out using peripheral blood mononuclear cells (PBMCs). The receptors come from a man aged 18 to 35 with type 2 diabetes. Each CDR3 is given with its conserved first and last residue. D genes are given only for firm matches. Expanded clones get a size class; other rows say once, few or many, or leave the size out.

NA	TRBV29-1	TRBJ2-2	few	CSAELQRGTGELFF	TGCAGCGCGGAACTACAGAGGGGGACCGGGGAGCTGTTTTTT
NA	TRBV19	TRBJ1-6	NA	CASSTGAFSPLHF	TGTGCCAGTAGTACAGGAGCTTTTTCACCCCTCCACTTT
NA	TRBV20-1	TRBJ1-2	NA	CSAARGEYGYTF	TGCAGTGCAGCACGGGGGGAATATGGCTACACCTTC
NA	TRBV6-5	TRBJ1-1	once	CASRAVSTGYEVFF	TGTGCCAGCAGGGCCGTTTCGACAGGCTATGAAGTTTTCTTT
NA	TRBV3-1	TRBJ2-5	NA	CASSQGELETQYF	TGTGCCAGCAGCCAAGGAGAGTTGGAGACCCAGTACTTC
TRBD1	TRBV15	TRBJ1-6	NA	CATSRDGQGGSPLHF	TGTGCCACCAGCAGAGATGGGCAGGGGGGTTCACCCCTCCACTTT
NA	TRBV7-6	TRBJ1-2	NA	CASSGQGRGGYTF	TGTGCCAGCAGCGGCCAGGGGCGGGGGGGCTACACCTTC
NA	TRBV4-1	TRBJ2-7	NA	CASSQDDDSGDEQYF	TGCGCCAGCAGCCAAGATGACGACTCAGGGGACGAGCAGTACTTC
NA	TRBV4-2	TRBJ2-5	few	CASSENQETQYF	TGTGCCAGCAGCGAGAATCAAGAGACCCAGTACTTC
NA	TRBV18	TRBJ2-3	NA	CASSPPDDTQYF	TGTGCCAGCTCGCCCCCGGATGATACGCAGTATTTT
NA	TRBV7-3	TRBJ2-5	NA	CASSLLGGGAKETQYF	TGTGCCAGCAGCTTACTTGGGGGGGGGGCGAAAGAGACCCAGTACTTC
TRBD2	TRBV12-3/TRBV12-4	TRBJ2-3	NA	CASSLGLATDTQYF	TGTGCCAGCAGTTTGGGACTAGCGACGGATACGCAGTATTTT
TRBD1	TRBV19	TRBJ1-3	NA	CASSNRQGGSGNTIYF	TGTGCCAGTAGTAATCGACAGGGCGGGTCTGGAAACACCATATATTTT
NA	TRBV19	TRBJ2-7	NA	CASSMRGYEQYF	TGTGCCAGTAGTATGCGCGGCTACGAGCAGTACTTC
TRBD1	TRBV7-2	TRBJ1-2	few	CASSSSGGAAGYTF	TGTGCCAGCAGCTCGTCAGGGGGCGCGGCGGGCTACACCTTC
NA	TRBV19	TRBJ2-5	medium-sized	CASSKGVGETQYF	TGTGCCAGTAGTAAAGGAGTGGGAGAGACCCAGTACTTC
NA	TRBV27	TRBJ2-1	NA	CASSLSITYNEQFF	TGTGCCAGCAGTTTATCGATCACTTACAATGAGCAGTTCTTC
TRBD1	TRBV9	TRBJ2-5	NA	CASSVSTGRETQYF	TGTGCCAGCAGCGTATCGACAGGGCGAGAGACCCAGTACTTC
NA	TRBV4-2	TRBJ2-7	NA	CASSQGVTSYGQYF	TGTGCCAGCAGCCAAGGCGTTACCTCCTACGGGCAGTACTTC
TRBD2	TRBV29-1	TRBJ2-5	NA	CSVWGTSGRSQETQYF	TGCAGCGTTTGGGGGACTAGCGGGAGATCGCAAGAGACCCAGTACTTC
TRBD1	TRBV27	TRBJ2-1	NA	CASSDRGIYNEQFF	TGTGCCAGCAGCGACAGGGGGATCTACAATGAGCAGTTCTTC
TRBD2	TRBV7-3	TRBJ2-3	NA	CASKPGLASDTQYF	TGTGCCAGCAAACCGGGACTAGCCTCCGATACGCAGTATTTT
NA	TRBV20-1	TRBJ2-7	NA	CSARKGREQYF	TGCAGTGCCCGCAAGGGGAGGGAGCAGTACTTC
NA	TRBV9	TRBJ2-7	few	CATSKEVRGRYEQYF	TGTGCCACCAGCAAAGAGGTCCGGGGTAGGTACGAGCAGTACTTC
TRBD1	TRBV28	TRBJ2-1	NA	CATSTGGLGYNEQFF	TGTGCCACCTCCACAGGGGGACTGGGTTACAATGAGCAGTTCTTC
TRBD1	TRBV7-8	TRBJ2-6	few	CASSFGTGTRGANVLTF	TGTGCCAGCAGCTTTGGGACAGGGACGAGGGGGGCCAACGTCCTGACTTTC
NA	TRBV30	TRBJ2-7	many	CAWSVQSDEQYF	TGTGCCTGGAGTGTACAGTCGGACGAGCAGTACTTC
NA	TRBV20-1	TRBJ2-5	NA	CSARDRLDKETQYF	TGCAGTGCTAGAGATAGGCTTGATAAAGAGACCCAGTACTTC
NA	TRBV19	TRBJ1-5	NA	CAWSVRGINQPQHF	TGTGCCTGGAGTGTACGGGGGATCAATCAGCCCCAGCATTTT
NA	TRBV3-1	TRBJ1-1	NA	CASSQERRLNTEAFF	TGTGCCAGCAGCCAAGAACGGAGACTGAACACTGAAGCTTTCTTT
TRBD2	TRBV13	TRBJ2-1	few	CASSPGTSGSMIEQFF	TGTGCCAGCAGCCCCGGGACTAGCGGGAGTATGATTGAGCAGTTCTTC
TRBD1	TRBV5-1	TRBJ1-6	few	CASSKQGDNSPLHF	TGCGCCAGCAGCAAGCAGGGGGATAATTCACCCCTCCACTTT
NA	TRBV28	TRBJ2-7	few	CASSPTTPYEQYF	TGTGCCAGCAGCCCAACGACCCCCTACGAGCAGTACTTC
NA	TRBV5-1	TRBJ2-6	once	CASSLTDPAGANVLTF	TGCGCCAGCAGCTTAACAGACCCCGCTGGGGCCAACGTCCTGACTTTC
NA	TRBV10-3	TRBJ2-7	NA	CAISYSPGSYEQYF	TGTGCCATCAGTTACTCACCGGGCTCCTACGAGCAGTACTTC
TRBD1	TRBV2	TRBJ1-1	NA	CASSEMQGQGTEAFF	TGTGCCAGCAGTGAAATGCAGGGACAGGGCACTGAAGCTTTCTTT
NA	TRBV19	TRBJ2-7	many	CASARDNLSYEQYF	TGTGCCAGCGCCCGGGACAACCTCTCCTACGAGCAGTACTTC
NA	TRBV13	TRBJ2-1	once	CASSVAGDGEQFF	TGTGCCAGCAGCGTAGCAGGGGACGGGGAGCAGTTCTTC
NA	TRBV2	TRBJ2-7	NA	CASSQQGTEQYF	TGTGCCAGCAGTCAACAGGGTACCGAGCAGTACTTC
TRBD2	TRBV2	TRBJ2-5	NA	CASSVLAGAQETQYF	TGTGCCAGCAGTGTCCTAGCGGGAGCCCAAGAGACCCAGTACTTC
NA	TRBV7-2	TRBJ2-3	NA	CASSLDSPTDTQYF	TGTGCCAGCAGCTTAGACAGCCCCACAGATACGCAGTATTTT